In this sample, the clone carrying this T cell receptor (beta chain) turned up many times. Its antigen is undetermined. Subjects with ophthalmopathy showed a Clinical Activity Score no lower than 3, a NOSPECS grade no lower than 4, and a duration shorter than 3 months. Germline V gene data show CDR1 as MNHNS and CDR2 as SASEGT. Trimming removed 6 bases from V and 2 bases from J, with 23 bases in between. The CDR3 contains 18 residues. The sample is drawn from a study of T cells in Graves' hyperthyroidism and ophthalmopathy. Study details: Blood from the periphery was taken at initial diagnosis, before any treatment. General observations from the study: Ophthalmopathy, as predicted by the model, came a median roughly 6.5 months after the prediction. From stable hyperthyroidism, ophthalmopathy was set apart by a 13 V-J model.

Authors of the study amplified TCR beta CDR3 regions from RNA transcripts. HTBI primers were employed in a first-round RT-PCR of the TCR CDR3. TCRdb reprocessed the multiplex PCR reads via MiXCR and lists one record per CDR3 protein. In the table there are over 350,000 distinct CDR3 sequences, around an eighth of which are singletons. The chain links TRBV6-1 to TRBJ1-5; possible D gene TRBD1, 5 bases. The sequenced sample consisted of blood. The TCR originated in a man aged 45-60 years with Graves' ophthalmopathy. The CDR3 spells CASRRGRLGEIGNQPQHF. The CDR3 region has the DNA TGTGCCAGCAGAAGGGGTCGCCTGGGTGAGATAGGCAATCAGCCCCAGCATTTT.